The present T cell receptor beta chain was sequenced within a study of T cell changes during pregnancy in multiple sclerosis. Between the trimmed V and J ends, which lost 10 bases and 1 base, there was a span of 7 bases. This CDR3 is 12 amino acids long. In germline, CDR1 is MDHEN, CDR2 SYDVKM. Produced via immunoSEQ multiplex PCR; TCRdb's table is partial and in-frame only. The sample includes about 80,000 clones, less than 95% of them seen just once. This material consisted of peripheral blood, taken in the third trimester of pregnancy. The sequence derives from a female donor with multiple sclerosis, enrolled in a pregnancy study. V and J are TRBV28 and TRBJ2-2, with D unclear. This chain's CDR3 is CATPGNTGELFF. CDR3 coding DNA: TGTGCCACCCCGGGGAACACCGGGGAGCTGTTTTTT.